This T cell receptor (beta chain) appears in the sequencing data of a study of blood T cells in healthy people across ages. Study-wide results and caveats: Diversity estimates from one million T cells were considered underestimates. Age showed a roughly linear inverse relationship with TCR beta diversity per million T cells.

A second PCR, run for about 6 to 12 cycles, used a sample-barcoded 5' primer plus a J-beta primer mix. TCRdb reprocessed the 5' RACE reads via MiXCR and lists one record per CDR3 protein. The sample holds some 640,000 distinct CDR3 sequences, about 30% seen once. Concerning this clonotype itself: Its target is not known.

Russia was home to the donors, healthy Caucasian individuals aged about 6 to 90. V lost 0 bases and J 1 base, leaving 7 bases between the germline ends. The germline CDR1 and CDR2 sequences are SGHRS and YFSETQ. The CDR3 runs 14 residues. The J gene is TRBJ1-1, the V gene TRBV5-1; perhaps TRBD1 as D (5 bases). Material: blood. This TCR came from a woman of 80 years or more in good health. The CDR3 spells CASSLGQWNTEAFF. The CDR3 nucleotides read TGCGCCAGCAGCTTGGGACAGTGGAACACTGAAGCTTTCTTT.